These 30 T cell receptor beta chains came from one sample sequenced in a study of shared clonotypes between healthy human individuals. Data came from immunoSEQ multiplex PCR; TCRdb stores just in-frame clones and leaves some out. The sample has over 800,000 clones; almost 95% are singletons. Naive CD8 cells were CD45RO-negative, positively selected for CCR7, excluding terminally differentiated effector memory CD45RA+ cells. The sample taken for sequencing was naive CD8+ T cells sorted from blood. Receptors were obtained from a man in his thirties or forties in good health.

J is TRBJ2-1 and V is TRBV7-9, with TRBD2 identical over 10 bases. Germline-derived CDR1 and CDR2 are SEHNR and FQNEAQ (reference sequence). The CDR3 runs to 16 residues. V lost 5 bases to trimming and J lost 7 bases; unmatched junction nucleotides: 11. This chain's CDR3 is CASSPPLAGEGNEQFF. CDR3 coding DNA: TGTGCCAGCAGCCCCCCCCTAGCGGGAGAAGGTAATGAGCAGTTCTTC. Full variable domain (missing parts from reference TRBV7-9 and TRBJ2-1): DTGVSQNPRHKITKRGQNVTFRCDPISEHNRLYWYRQTLGQGPEFLTYFQNEAQLEKSRLLSDRFSAERPKGSFSTLEIQRTEQGDSAMYLCASSPPLAGEGNEQFFGPGTRLTVL.

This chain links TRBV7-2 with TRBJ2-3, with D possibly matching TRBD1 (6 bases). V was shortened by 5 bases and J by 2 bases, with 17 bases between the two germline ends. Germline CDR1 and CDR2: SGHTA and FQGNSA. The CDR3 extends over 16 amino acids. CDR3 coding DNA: TGTGCCAGCAGCCGTCCCTCAGGGACACACACAGATACGCAGTATTTT. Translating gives CASSRPSGTHTDTQYF. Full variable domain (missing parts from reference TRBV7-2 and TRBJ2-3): GAGVSQSPSNKVTEKGKDVELRCDPISGHTALYWYRQSLGQGLEFLIYFQGNSAPDKSGLPSDRFSAERTGGSVSTLTIQRTQQEDSAVYLCASSRPSGTHTDTQYFGPGTRLTVL.

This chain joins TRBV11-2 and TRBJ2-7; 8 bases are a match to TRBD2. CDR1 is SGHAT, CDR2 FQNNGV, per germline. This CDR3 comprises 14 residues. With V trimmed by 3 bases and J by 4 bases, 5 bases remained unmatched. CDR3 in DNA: TGTGCCAGCAGCTTGACTAGCGAGGGTTACGAGCAGTACTTC. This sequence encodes CASSLTSEGYEQYF.

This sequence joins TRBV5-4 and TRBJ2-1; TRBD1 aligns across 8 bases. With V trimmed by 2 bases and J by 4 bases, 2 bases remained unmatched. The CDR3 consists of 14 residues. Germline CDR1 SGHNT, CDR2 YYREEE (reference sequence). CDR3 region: CASSLGTGYNEQFF. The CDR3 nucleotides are TGTGCCAGCAGCTTAGGGACAGGTTACAATGAGCAGTTCTTC.

The CDR3 nucleotides read TGTGCCACCCTAAAGGTAGATACGCAGTATTTT. Residues: CATLKVDTQYF. The rearrangement uses TRBV27 and TRBJ2-3; D is ambiguous. Germline values: CDR1 MNHEY, CDR2 SMNVEV (reference sequence). V lost 10 bases and J lost 5, with 10 bases in between. This CDR3 is built from 11 residues.

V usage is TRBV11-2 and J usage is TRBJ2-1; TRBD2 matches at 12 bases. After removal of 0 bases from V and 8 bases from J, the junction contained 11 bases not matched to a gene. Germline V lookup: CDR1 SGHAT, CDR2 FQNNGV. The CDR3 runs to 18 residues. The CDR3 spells CASSLDILRTSGNDEQFF. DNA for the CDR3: TGTGCCAGCAGCTTAGATATTTTGAGGACTAGCGGGAATGATGAGCAGTTCTTC.

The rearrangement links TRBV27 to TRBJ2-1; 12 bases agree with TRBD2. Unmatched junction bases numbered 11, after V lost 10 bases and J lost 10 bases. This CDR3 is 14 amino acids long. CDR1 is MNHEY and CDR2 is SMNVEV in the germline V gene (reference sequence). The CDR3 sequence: CATSSLAGGLEQFF. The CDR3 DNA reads TGTGCCACCTCCTCACTAGCGGGAGGATTGGAGCAGTTCTTC.

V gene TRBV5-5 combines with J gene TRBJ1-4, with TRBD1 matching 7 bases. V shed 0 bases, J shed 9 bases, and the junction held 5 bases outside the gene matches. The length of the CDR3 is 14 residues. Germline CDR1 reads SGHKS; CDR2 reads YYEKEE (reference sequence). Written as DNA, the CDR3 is TGTGCCAGCAGCTTGGCCGACAGGGTGAAAAAACTGTTTTTT. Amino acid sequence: CASSLADRVKKLFF.

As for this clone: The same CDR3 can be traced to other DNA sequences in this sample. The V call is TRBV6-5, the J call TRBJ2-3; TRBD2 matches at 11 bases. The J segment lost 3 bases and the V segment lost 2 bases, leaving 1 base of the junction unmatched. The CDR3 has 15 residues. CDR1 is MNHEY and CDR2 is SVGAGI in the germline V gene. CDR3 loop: CASSYGTSGTDTQYF. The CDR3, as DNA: TGTGCCAGCAGTTACGGGACTAGCGGAACAGATACGCAGTATTTT.

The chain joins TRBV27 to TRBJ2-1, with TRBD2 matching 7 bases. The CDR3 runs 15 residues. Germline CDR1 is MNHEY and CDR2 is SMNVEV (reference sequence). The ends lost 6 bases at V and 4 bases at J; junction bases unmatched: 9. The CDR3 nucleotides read TGTGCCAGCAGCAGGGCCGGGAGGACTTACAATGAGCAGTTCTTC. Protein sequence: CASSRAGRTYNEQFF.

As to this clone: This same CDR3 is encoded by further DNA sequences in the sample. The CDR3 loop is CASSFGTAYGYTF. In DNA form, the CDR3 reads TGTGCCAGCAGCTTTGGGACAGCGTATGGCTACACCTTC. The chain joins TRBV7-9 to TRBJ1-2; 7 nucleotides agree with TRBD1. CDR3 length equals 13 residues. Germline CDR1 is SEHNR and CDR2 is FQNEAQ (reference sequence). Trimming at V came to 3 bases and at J to 5 bases, leaving 3 bases not matched to a gene.

CDR3 DNA sequence: TGTGCCAGCAGCGGAAAGACAGGGATAGAACTCTACGAGCAGTACTTC. Translated: CASSGKTGIELYEQYF. The V call is TRBV5-6, the J call TRBJ2-7; TRBD1 agrees at 7 bases. V shed 4 bases, J shed 3 bases, and the junction held 13 bases outside the gene matches. The V gene's germline CDR1 is SGHDT and CDR2 YYEEEE. This CDR3 contains 16 residues.

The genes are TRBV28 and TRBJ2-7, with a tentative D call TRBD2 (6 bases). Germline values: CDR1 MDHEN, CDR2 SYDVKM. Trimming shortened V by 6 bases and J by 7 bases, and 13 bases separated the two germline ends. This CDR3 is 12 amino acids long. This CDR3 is CASRYGGREQYF. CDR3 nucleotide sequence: TGTGCCAGCAGGTATGGAGGGAGAGAGCAGTACTTC. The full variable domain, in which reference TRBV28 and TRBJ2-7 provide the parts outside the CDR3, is DVKVTQSSRYLVKRTGEKVFLECVQDMDHENMFWYRQDPGLGLRLIYFSYDVKMKEKGDIPEGYSVSREKKERFSLILESASTNQTSMYLCASRYGGREQYFGPGTRLTVT.

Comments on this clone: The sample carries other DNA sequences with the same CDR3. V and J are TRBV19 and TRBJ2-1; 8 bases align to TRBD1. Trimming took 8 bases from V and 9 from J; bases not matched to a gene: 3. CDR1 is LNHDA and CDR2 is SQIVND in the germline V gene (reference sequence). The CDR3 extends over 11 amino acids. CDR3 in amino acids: CASSTGGEQFF. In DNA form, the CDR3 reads TGTGCCAGTTCCACAGGGGGTGAGCAGTTCTTC. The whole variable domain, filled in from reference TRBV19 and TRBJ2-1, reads DGGITQSPKYLFRKEGQNVTLSCEQNLNHDAMYWYRQDPGQGLRLIYYSQIVNDFQKGDIAEGYSVSREKKESFPLTVTSAQKNPTAFYLCASSTGGEQFFGPGTRLTVL.

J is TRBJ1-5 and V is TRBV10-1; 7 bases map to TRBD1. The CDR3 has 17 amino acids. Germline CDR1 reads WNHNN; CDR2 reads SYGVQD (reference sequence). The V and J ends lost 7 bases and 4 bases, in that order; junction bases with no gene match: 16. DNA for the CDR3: TGCGCCAGCACCACCGGCAGACAGGGTTGGAGGAATCAGCCCCAGCATTTT. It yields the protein CASTTGRQGWRNQPQHF.

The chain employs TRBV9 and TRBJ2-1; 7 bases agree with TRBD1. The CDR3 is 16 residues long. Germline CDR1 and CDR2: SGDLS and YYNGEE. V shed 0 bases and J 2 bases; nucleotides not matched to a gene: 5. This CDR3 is CASSVGTQGAYNEQFF. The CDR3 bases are TGTGCCAGCAGCGTAGGGACCCAGGGGGCCTACAATGAGCAGTTCTTC.

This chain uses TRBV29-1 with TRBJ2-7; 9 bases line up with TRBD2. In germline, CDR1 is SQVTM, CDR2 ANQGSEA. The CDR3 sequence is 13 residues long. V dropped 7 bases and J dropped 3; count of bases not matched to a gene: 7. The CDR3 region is CSARLAENYEQYF. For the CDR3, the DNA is TGCAGCGCCAGACTAGCGGAGAACTACGAGCAGTACTTC.

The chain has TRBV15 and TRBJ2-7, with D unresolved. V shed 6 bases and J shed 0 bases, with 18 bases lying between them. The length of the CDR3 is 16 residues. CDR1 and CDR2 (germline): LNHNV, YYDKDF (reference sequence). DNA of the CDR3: TGTGCCACCAGTGACCTCGTACGGCAGCCCTCCTACGAGCAGTACTTC. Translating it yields CATSDLVRQPSYEQYF. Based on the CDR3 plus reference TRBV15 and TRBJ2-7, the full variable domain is DAMVIQNPRYQVTQFGKPVTLSCSQTLNHNVMYWYQQKSSQAPKLLFHYYDKDFNNEADTPDNFQSRRPNTSFCFLDIRSPGLGDTAMYLCATSDLVRQPSYEQYFGPGTRLTVT.

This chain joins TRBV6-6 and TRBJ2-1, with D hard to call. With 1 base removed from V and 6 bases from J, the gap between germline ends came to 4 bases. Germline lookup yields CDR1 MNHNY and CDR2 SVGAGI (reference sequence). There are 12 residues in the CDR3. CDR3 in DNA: TGTGCCAGCAGTTACTTGGGCAATGAGCAGTTCTTC. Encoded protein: CASSYLGNEQFF.

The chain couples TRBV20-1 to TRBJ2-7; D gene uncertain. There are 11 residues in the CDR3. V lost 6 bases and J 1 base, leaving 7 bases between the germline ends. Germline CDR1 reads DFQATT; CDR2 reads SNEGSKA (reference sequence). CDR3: CSAITSYEQYF. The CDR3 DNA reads TGCAGTGCCATTACTTCCTACGAGCAGTACTTC.

This CDR3 is CASSSLTGGGYEQYF. Here the CDR3 DNA reads TGTGCCAGCAGCTCGCTGACAGGGGGCGGTTACGAGCAGTACTTC. The chain carries TRBV7-9 and TRBJ2-7; 10 nucleotides line up with TRBD1. Germline-derived CDR1 and CDR2 are SEHNR and FQNEAQ (reference sequence). J gave up 4 bases and V 4 bases, and 7 bases lay outside the gene matches. The CDR3 length is 15 residues. Complete variable domain (other parts from reference TRBV7-9 and TRBJ2-7): DTGVSQNPRHKITKRGQNVTFRCDPISEHNRLYWYRQTLGQGPEFLTYFQNEAQLEKSRLLSDRFSAERPKGSFSTLEIQRTEQGDSAMYLCASSSLTGGGYEQYFGPGTRLTVT.

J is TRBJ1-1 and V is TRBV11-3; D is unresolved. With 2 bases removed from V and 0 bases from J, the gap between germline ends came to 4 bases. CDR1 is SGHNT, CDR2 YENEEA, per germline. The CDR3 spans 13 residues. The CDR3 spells CASSLRVNTEAFF. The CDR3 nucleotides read TGTGCCAGCAGCTTAAGGGTGAACACTGAAGCTTTCTTT.

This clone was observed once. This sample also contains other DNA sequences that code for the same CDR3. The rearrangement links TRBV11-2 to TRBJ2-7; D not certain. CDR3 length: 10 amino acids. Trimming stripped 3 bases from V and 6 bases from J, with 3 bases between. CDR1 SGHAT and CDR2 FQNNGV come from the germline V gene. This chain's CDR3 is CASSLGEQYF. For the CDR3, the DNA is TGTGCCAGCAGCTTGGGCGAGCAGTACTTC.

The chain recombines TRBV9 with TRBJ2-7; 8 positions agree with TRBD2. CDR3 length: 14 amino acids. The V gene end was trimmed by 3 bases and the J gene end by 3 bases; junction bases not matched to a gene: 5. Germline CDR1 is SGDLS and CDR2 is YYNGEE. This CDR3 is CASSEAGEYYEQYF. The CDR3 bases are TGTGCCAGCAGCGAAGCGGGAGAATACTACGAGCAGTACTTC.

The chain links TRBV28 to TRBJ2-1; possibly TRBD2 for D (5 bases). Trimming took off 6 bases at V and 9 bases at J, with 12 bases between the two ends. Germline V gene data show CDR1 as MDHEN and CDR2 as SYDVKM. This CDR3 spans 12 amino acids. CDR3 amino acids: CASRTASFEQFF. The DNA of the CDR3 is TGTGCCAGCAGGACGGCTAGCTTTGAGCAGTTCTTC. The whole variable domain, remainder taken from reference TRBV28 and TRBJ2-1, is DVKVTQSSRYLVKRTGEKVFLECVQDMDHENMFWYRQDPGLGLRLIYFSYDVKMKEKGDIPEGYSVSREKKERFSLILESASTNQTSMYLCASRTASFEQFFGPGTRLTVL.

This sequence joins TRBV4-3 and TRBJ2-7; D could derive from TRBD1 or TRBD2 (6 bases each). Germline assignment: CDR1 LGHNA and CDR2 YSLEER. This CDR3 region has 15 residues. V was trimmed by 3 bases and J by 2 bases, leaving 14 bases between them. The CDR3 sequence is CASSQQTGGAYEQYF. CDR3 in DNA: TGCGCCAGCAGCCAGCAGACAGGAGGGGCCTACGAGCAGTACTTC.

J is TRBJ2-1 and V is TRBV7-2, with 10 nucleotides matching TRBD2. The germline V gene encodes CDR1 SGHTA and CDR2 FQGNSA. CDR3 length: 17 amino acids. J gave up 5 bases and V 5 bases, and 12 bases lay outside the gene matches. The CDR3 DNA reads TGTGCCAGCAGCCCGGGACCCGGGACTAGCGTTGACAATGAGCAGTTCTTC. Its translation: CASSPGPGTSVDNEQFF.

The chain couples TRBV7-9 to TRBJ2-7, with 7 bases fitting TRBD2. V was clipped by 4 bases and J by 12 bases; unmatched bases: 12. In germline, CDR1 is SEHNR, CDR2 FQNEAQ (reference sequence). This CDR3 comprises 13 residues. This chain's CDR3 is CASSSPGLPDGYF. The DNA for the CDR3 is TGTGCCAGCAGCTCACCGGGACTACCTGATGGGTACTTC. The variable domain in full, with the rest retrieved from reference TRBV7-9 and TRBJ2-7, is DTGVSQNPRHKITKRGQNVTFRCDPISEHNRLYWYRQTLGQGPEFLTYFQNEAQLEKSRLLSDRFSAERPKGSFSTLEIQRTEQGDSAMYLCASSSPGLPDGYFGPGTRLTVT.

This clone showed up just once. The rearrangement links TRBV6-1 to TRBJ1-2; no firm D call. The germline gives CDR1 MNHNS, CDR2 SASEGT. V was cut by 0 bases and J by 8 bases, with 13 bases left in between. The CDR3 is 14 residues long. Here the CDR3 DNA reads TGTGCCAGCAGTGAAGCGGGTTTCGATCCGGGCTACACCTTC. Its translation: CASSEAGFDPGYTF.

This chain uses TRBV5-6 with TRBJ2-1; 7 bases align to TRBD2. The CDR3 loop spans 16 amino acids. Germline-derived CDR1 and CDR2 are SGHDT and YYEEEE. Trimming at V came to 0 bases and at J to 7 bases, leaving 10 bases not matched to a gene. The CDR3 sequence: CASSLVGGSTANEQFF. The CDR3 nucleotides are TGTGCCAGCAGCTTGGTCGGCGGGAGCACGGCAAATGAGCAGTTCTTC.